The subject of this entry is one T cell receptor (beta chain). Its target is not known. This record comes from a study of T-cell memory formation after mild COVID-19. For the study at large: The two donors had largely donor-specific TCR clusters. Study results and caveats: While clones contracting from day 15 to 85 were balanced between CD4 and CD8, later expanders leaned CD4+. CD8+ contracting clones occupied EMRA, while CD4+ ones occupied mainly CM and EM.

TCRdb re-derived calls from the 5' RACE reads in MiXCR, one entry per CDR3 protein. Here the sample spans 300,000 to 400,000 distinct CDR3 sequences, around 28% being singletons. Trimming removed 3 bases at V and 6 bases at J, with 0 bases between. Per germline, CDR1 SGHAT and CDR2 FQNNGV. This CDR3 has 10 amino acids. This clonotype was obtained from an adult woman who had mild COVID-19 (a few samples of this study predate the infection). Cell type and time point are not known. Sequencing input: PBMCs or a T cell subset sorted from them (not recorded which). The genes are TRBV11-2 and TRBJ2-1; unclear D gene. The CDR3 spells CASSFNEQFF. CDR3 nucleotides: TGTGCCAGCAGCTTCAATGAGCAGTTCTTC.